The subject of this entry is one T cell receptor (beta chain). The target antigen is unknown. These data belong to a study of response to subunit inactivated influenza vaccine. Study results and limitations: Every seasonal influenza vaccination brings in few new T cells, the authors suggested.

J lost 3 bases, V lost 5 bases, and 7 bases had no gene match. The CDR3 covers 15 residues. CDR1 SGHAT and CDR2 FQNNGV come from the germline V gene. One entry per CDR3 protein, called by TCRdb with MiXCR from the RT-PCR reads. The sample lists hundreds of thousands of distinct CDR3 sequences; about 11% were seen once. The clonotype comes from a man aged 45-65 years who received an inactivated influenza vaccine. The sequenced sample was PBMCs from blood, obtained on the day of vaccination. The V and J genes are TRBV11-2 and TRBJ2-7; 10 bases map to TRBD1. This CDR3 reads CASSHRTGGIYEQYF. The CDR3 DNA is TGTGCCAGCAGCCACCGGACAGGGGGAATCTACGAGCAGTACTTC.